What follows is one TCR beta chain and its context. Its matching antigen is unknown. The data were taken from a study of breast tumors, draining lymph nodes, adjacent tissues. TCRdb re-analysed the multiplex PCR reads in MiXCR, keeping a single row per CDR3 protein. Among about 15,000 distinct CDR3 sequences listed, around 49% were seen once. The CDR3 contains 14 residues. J gave up 7 bases and V 6 bases, and 6 bases lay outside the gene matches. Study observations and caveats: Data only fit, rather than demonstrated, lymph node origin of most tumor T cells. Luminal-like breast cancer showed significantly higher tumor–nontumor repertoire similarity than basal-like. Tumor TCR diversity was below lymph nodes but above nontumor tissue. Data fit most tumor T cells coming from lymph node, expanding in tumor.

This TCR came from a female donor with breast cancer. Some clones in this sample may be carry-over from other donors' samples. The rearrangement links TRBV12-3 or TRBV12-4 to TRBJ2-5; 12 bases line up with TRBD2. The material sequenced was tumor-adjacent breast tissue. CDR3 residues: CASSSSGREGTQYF. Written as DNA, the CDR3 is TGTGCCAGCAGCTCTAGCGGGAGGGAAGGGACCCAGTACTTC.